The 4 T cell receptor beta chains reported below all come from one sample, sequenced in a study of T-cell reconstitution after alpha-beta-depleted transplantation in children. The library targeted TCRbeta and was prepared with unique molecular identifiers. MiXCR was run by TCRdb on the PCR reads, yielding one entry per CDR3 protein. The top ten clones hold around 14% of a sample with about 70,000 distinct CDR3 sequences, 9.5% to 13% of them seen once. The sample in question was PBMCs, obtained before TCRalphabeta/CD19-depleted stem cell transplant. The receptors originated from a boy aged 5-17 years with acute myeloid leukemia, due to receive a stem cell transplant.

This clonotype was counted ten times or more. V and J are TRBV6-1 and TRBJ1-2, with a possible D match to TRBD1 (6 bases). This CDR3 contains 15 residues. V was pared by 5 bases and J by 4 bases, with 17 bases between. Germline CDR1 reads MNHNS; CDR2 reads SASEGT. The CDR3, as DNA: TGTGCCAGCAGTCGAAGTCCCGGGGGGCCCTATGGCTACACCTTC. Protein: CASSRSPGGPYGYTF.

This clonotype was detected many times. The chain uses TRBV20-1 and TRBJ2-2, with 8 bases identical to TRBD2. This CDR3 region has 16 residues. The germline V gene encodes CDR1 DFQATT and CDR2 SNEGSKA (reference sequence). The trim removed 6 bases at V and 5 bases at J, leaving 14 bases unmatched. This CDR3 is CSALRASGSRTGELFF. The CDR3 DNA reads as TGCAGTGCCCTCCGGGCGAGCGGGAGTCGGACCGGGGAGCTGTTTTTT.

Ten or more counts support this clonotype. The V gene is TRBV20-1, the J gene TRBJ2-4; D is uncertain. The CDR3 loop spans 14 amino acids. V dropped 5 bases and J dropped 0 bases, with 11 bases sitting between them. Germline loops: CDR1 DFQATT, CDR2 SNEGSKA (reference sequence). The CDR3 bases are TGCAGTGCTCACGACACCCTAGCCAAAAACATTCAGTACTTC. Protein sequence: CSAHDTLAKNIQYF.

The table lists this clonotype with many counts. CDR3: CASSVGQGNRDEQFF. CDR3 DNA sequence: TGTGCCAGCAGCGTTGGACAGGGTAATAGGGATGAGCAGTTCTTC. The gene calls are TRBV7-9 and TRBJ2-1; 8 positions agree with TRBD1. V lost 5 bases to trimming and J lost 8 bases; unmatched junction nucleotides: 11. The CDR3 is 15 residues long. The germline gives CDR1 SEHNR, CDR2 FQNEAQ (reference sequence).